This TCR beta chain was observed in a study of CXCR3-negative and CXCR3-positive naive CD8 T cells. Study-wide results and limits: With surface CD5 comparable between naive subsets, TCR strength was estimated using properties derived from the TRB CDR3.

UMI labels and 5' RACE were used to prepare the TRB cDNA libraries. TCRdb re-called the 5' RACE reads and gives one entry per CDR3 protein, without DNA. The sample table sets out 150,000 or so distinct CDR3 sequences. About this clonotype itself: The antigen remains undetermined.

Germline loops: CDR1 SQVTM, CDR2 ANQGSEA. The CDR3 length is 19 residues. This sequence originates from a human donor in good health. Some clones in this sample may be carry-over from other donors' samples. The V and J genes are TRBV29-1 and TRBJ2-1; TCRdb's assignment of TRBD1 cannot be checked, as there is no DNA. Sequencing was done on a sample of naive CXCR3- CD8+ T cells from blood. Subset denoted: CD45RO-CCR7+CD27+CD95- naive CD8+ T cells lacking CXCR3 (TNR3-). The CDR3 sequence: CSALNGTGGFLSSYNEQFF.